This TCR beta chain originates from a study of OX40 agonist ivuxolimab in advanced cancers. People who had autoimmune disease history or systemic immunosuppression were excluded. Profiling relied on immunoSEQ multiplex PCR, and the TCRdb table lists in-frame clones only, not all of them. The repertoire consists of approximately 20,000 clones, with approximately 83% occurring once and the leading ten covering 60% to 65%. As for this clone: Its matching antigen is unknown.

General observations from the study: Dosing at 0.1 to 3.0 mg/kg was accompanied by clonal expansion of CD4+ and CD8+ blood T cells by week 6.

The germline V gene has CDR1 MGHRA and CDR2 YSYEKL. The CDR3 length is 15 residues. Deletions cut 2 bases from V and 2 bases from J, with 10 bases between. This sequence joins TRBV4-1 and TRBJ1-5; maybe TRBD1 (6 bases). This TCR was recovered from an adult with an advanced solid tumor such as melanoma, head and neck, liver or kidney cancer. The material sequenced was CD4+ or CD8+ T cells sorted from blood, taken in a trial of the OX40 agonist ivuxolimab. CDR3 sequence reads: CASSQIAGGNQPQHF. The CDR3 DNA is TGCGCCAGCAGCCAAATCGCAGGGGGCAATCAGCCCCAGCATTTT.